Shown below are 15 T cell receptor beta chains from a single sample sequenced in a study of CDR3 diversity in severe acne. A single record per CDR3 protein comes from TCRdb applying MiXCR to the PCR reads. The sample lists approximately 77,000 distinct CDR3 sequences; around 50% were seen once. Input material: blood. The source is a male donor with severe acne vulgaris.

As regards this clonotype: A read error may account for a junction end that differs from germline. The rearrangement joins TRBV7-9 to TRBJ2-6, with D uncertain. CDR1 and CDR2 from the germline V gene are SEHNR and FQNEAQ (reference sequence). This CDR3 is 14 amino acids long. The CDR3 reads CASSLVGPASPEAF. The CDR3 nucleotides are TGTGCCAGCAGCTTAGTCGGACCGGCATCACCTGAAGCTTTC.

The table lists this clonotype with many counts. This CDR3 is CASSHGGSVEETQYF. Written as DNA, the CDR3 is TGTGCCAGCAGCCACGGGGGGAGCGTCGAAGAGACCCAGTACTTC. The gene calls are TRBV11-1 and TRBJ2-5; TRBD2 matches at 7 bases. This CDR3 has 15 amino acids. Germline V lookup: CDR1 SGHAT, CDR2 FQDESV (reference sequence). Trimming removed 5 bases from V and 3 bases from J; junction bases left unmatched: 9.

Note on this clonotype: A single base separates this from a much larger clone, so it may be a read error. Because the CDR3 is missing its conserved closing phenylalanine or tryptophan, this is likely a read error. V usage is TRBV25-1 and J usage is TRBJ2-6; D gene uncertain. Deletions cut 0 bases from V and 4 bases from J, with 13 bases between. The germline V gene encodes CDR1 MGHDK and CDR2 SYGVNS. The CDR3 runs to 17 residues. This chain's CDR3 is CASSEYPGLGGANVLTL. The CDR3 DNA reads as TGTGCCAGCAGTGAATACCCCGGGCTTGGGGGGGCCAACGTCCTGACTCTC.

Concerning this clonotype: Just one base apart from a much larger clone, this may be a read error. V is TRBV7-2 and J is TRBJ2-5, with TRBD1 as a possible D gene (5 bases). The CDR3 contains 13 residues. V lost 5 bases, J lost 7 bases, and 14 bases lay in between. CDR1 and CDR2 (germline): SGHTA, FQGNSA. This chain's CDR3 is CASSIRTSGTQYF. In nucleotides, the CDR3 is TGTGCCAGCAGCATCCGGACATCAGGGACCCAGTACTTC. The variable domain in full, with the rest retrieved from reference TRBV7-2 and TRBJ2-5, is GAGVSQSPSNKVTEKGKDVELRCDPISGHTALYWYRQSLGQGLEFLIYFQGNSAPDKSGLPSDRFSAERTGGSVSTLTIQRTQQEDSAVYLCASSIRTSGTQYFGPGTRLLVL.

This clonotype was counted a single time. This chain uses TRBV7-9 with TRBJ2-7, with 11 bases that match TRBD2. Germline lookup yields CDR1 SEHNR and CDR2 FQNEAQ (reference sequence). The CDR3 runs 16 residues. V was pared by 6 bases and J by 3 bases, with 10 bases of the junction left unmatched. The CDR3 sequence: CASSDSGTSGIYEQYF. CDR3 nucleotide sequence: TGTGCCAGCAGTGACTCCGGGACTAGCGGTATCTACGAGCAGTACTTC.

In the case of this clonotype: A read error may account for a junction end that differs from germline. The chain uses TRBV5-1 and TRBJ1-5; D is perhaps TRBD1 (5 bases). The CDR3 runs to 15 residues. Germline CDR1 is SGHRS and CDR2 is YFSETQ. DNA of the CDR3: TGCGCCAGCAGCTTGGGAGAGGGACGGAATCAGCCCCAGCACTTT. Its protein is CASSLGEGRNQPQHF.

This clonotype was observed at least ten times. This sequence joins TRBV2 and TRBJ2-5, with TRBD1 as a possible D gene (6 bases). This CDR3 contains 11 residues. In germline, CDR1 is SNHLY, CDR2 FYNNEI. V was trimmed by 6 bases and J by 9 bases, leaving 11 bases between them. In DNA, the CDR3 is TGTGCCAGCAGACAGGGTTGGGCCCAGTACTTC. Amino acid sequence: CASRQGWAQYF.

This clonotype came up a few times. The rearrangement links TRBV6-1 to TRBJ2-5, with D tentatively TRBD2 (6 bases). The V gene lost 3 bases and the J gene lost 9 bases, with 17 bases spanning the gap. There are 14 residues in the CDR3. Germline CDR1 MNHNS, CDR2 SASEGT. The DNA for the CDR3 is TGTGCCAGCAGTGATATAGGAGGGAGTCAGCCCCAGTACTTC. This sequence encodes CASSDIGGSQPQYF.

The chain employs TRBV2 and TRBJ2-2, with a weak D call TRBD1 (6 bases). V was shortened by 8 bases and J by 3 bases, with 16 bases between the two germline ends. Per germline, CDR1 SNHLY and CDR2 FYNNEI. This CDR3 spans 15 amino acids. The CDR3 is CASPLKDRDTGELFF. For the CDR3, the DNA is TGTGCCAGCCCTTTGAAGGACAGAGACACCGGGGAGCTGTTTTTT.

This clonotype was found a few times. The CDR3 spells CASSLDPQQGSPYNEQFF. DNA of the CDR3: TGTGCCAGCAGCTTGGACCCTCAACAGGGTTCCCCCTACAATGAGCAGTTCTTC. The rearrangement joins TRBV5-5 to TRBJ2-1, with D possibly being TRBD1 (6 bases). The germline V gene has CDR1 SGHKS and CDR2 YYEKEE (reference sequence). Trimming stripped 0 bases from V and 2 bases from J, with 18 bases between. CDR3 length equals 18 residues.

This rearrangement joins TRBV4-3 to TRBJ1-2; 12 nucleotides agree with TRBD1. Germline loops: CDR1 LGHNA, CDR2 YSLEER. Unmatched junction bases numbered 8, after V lost 1 base and J lost 2 bases. The CDR3 is 18 amino acids. The CDR3 is CASSQAPWGTGGNYGYTF. CDR3 DNA sequence: TGCGCCAGCAGCCAAGCCCCCTGGGGGACAGGGGGCAACTATGGCTACACCTTC.

The CDR3 spells CASSSTGTVSGQPQHF. DNA of the CDR3: TGTGCCAGCAGTTCAACCGGGACAGTTTCGGGGCAGCCCCAGCATTTT. The V and J genes are TRBV6-5 and TRBJ1-5, with 7 positions matching TRBD1. CDR1 is MNHEY and CDR2 is SVGAGI in the germline V gene. The CDR3 extends over 16 amino acids. J gave up 7 bases and V 4 bases, and 13 bases lay outside the gene matches.

This clonotype was found many times. This chain connects TRBV7-8 to TRBJ1-1, with 7 bases that match TRBD1. Trimming took 5 bases from V and 6 from J; bases not matched to a gene: 3. From germline, CDR1 is SGHVS and CDR2 FQNEAQ. This CDR3 has 12 residues. For the CDR3, the DNA is TGTGCCAGCAGCGACAGGGAACCTGAAGCTTTCTTT. Translation: CASSDREPEAFF.

The table lists this clonotype with a count of one. Since a much larger clone is just one base distant, this may be a read error. The chain employs TRBV29-1 and TRBJ1-1, with 8 positions matching TRBD1. The CDR3 totals 13 residues. After removal of 7 bases from V and 8 bases from J, the junction contained 12 bases not matched to a gene. The germline CDR1 and CDR2 sequences are SQVTM and ANQGSEA. DNA of the CDR3: TGCAGCGCCATACCGATCAGGGGGCCGGAAGCTTTCTTT. Its protein is CSAIPIRGPEAFF.

This chain joins TRBV25-1 and TRBJ2-7; 9 positions match TRBD2. J lost 5 bases, V lost 9 bases, and 5 bases had no gene match. Germline V gene lookup returns CDR1 MGHDK and CDR2 SYGVNS. The CDR3 spans 12 residues. The CDR3 here is CASSGSTNEQYF. Written as DNA, the CDR3 is TGTGCCAGTAGCGGGAGCACGAACGAGCAGTACTTC.